The entry below gives a single T cell receptor beta chain sequence along with its context. Its antigen is not known. The data are from a study of CD8+CD57+ T cells in acquired aplastic anemia. Broader study findings: Between patients and controls, 25 to 35 CD8+ CDR3 sequences were found in common.

According to the study, genomic DNA was the template for TCR beta VDJ and CDR3 profiling. MiXCR, run by TCRdb on the reads, gives a single entry per CDR3 protein. Among 95,000 to 150,000 distinct CDR3 sequences listed, less than 50% were seen once. Patients selected for sequencing had displayed CD8+CD57+ cell expansion by flow cytometry. Every patient had severe acquired aplastic anemia. No therapy was given to patients before blood sampling. The sequence was obtained from a human donor with aplastic anemia. Sequenced input: sorted CD4+, CD8+, or CD8+CD57+ T cells (not recorded which) from PBMCs.

The CDR3 bases are TGTGCCAGCAGCGTAGACAGGGGGCAACAAGAGACCCAGTACTTC. Protein sequence: CASSVDRGQQETQYF. The chain is built from TRBV2 and TRBJ2-5; 10 bases are shared with TRBD1. J gave up 2 bases and V 6 bases, and 6 bases lay outside the gene matches. The CDR3 spans 15 residues. Germline CDR1 reads SNHLY; CDR2 reads FYNNEI. The variable domain in full, completed from reference TRBV2 and TRBJ2-5, reads EPEVTQTPSHQVTQMGQEVILRCVPISNHLYFYWYRQILGQKVEFLVSFYNNEISEKSEIFDDQFSVERPDGSNFTLKIRSTKLEDSAMYFCASSVDRGQQETQYFGPGTRLLVL.